This T cell receptor beta chain was identified during a study of cytomegalovirus exposure and HLA in healthy donors. Whole-study context: There were roughly 80 million unique TCRs (from HLA-typed donors) in an early data release.

Study-level points and caveats: It was reported that the classifier diagnosed cytomegalovirus status with high specificity and sensitivity in both the original and validation cohorts. Some V segments (TRBV6-2 and TRBV6-3 among them) were excluded as indistinguishable.

The study ran its PCR with 60 Vbeta and 13 Jbeta primers. Per the original methods: The authors later counted about 80 million unique TCR beta chains, 8.5 million to 13 million of them shared. The table came from immunoSEQ multiplex PCR; TCRdb's copy has only in-frame clones and leaves some out. The D gene and trimming were derived from the DNA, and the V and J assignments and clone size from that table. The table has some 130,000 clones, around three quarters seen once. About this clone itself: The antigen is not known.

The CDR3 loop spans 16 amino acids. The germline CDR1 and CDR2 sequences are ENHRY and SYGVKD. The V gene end was trimmed by 4 bases and the J gene end by 0 bases; junction bases not matched to a gene: 9. This chain connects TRBV10-3 to TRBJ2-7; 7 bases agree with TRBD2. The source of this sequence is a young man in good health and CMV-seronegative. What was sequenced was PBMCs. The CDR3 sequence: CAISGDEAGRSYEQYF. The DNA of the CDR3 is TGTGCCATCAGTGGGGATGAAGCGGGGCGCTCCTACGAGCAGTACTTC.